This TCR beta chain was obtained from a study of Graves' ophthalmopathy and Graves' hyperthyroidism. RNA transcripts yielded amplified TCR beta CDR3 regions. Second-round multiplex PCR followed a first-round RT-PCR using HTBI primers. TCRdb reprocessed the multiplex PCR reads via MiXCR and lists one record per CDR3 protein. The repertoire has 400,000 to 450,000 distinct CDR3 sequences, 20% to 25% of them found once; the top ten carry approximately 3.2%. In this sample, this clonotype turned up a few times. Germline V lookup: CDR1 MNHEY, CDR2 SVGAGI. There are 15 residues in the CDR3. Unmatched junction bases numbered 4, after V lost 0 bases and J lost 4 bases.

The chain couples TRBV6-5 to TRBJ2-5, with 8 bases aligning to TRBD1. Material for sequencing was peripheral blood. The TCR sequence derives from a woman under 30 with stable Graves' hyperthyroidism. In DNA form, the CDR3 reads TGTGCCAGCAGTTACTCGACAGGGGCGGTAGAGACCCAGTACTTC. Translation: CASSYSTGAVETQYF.